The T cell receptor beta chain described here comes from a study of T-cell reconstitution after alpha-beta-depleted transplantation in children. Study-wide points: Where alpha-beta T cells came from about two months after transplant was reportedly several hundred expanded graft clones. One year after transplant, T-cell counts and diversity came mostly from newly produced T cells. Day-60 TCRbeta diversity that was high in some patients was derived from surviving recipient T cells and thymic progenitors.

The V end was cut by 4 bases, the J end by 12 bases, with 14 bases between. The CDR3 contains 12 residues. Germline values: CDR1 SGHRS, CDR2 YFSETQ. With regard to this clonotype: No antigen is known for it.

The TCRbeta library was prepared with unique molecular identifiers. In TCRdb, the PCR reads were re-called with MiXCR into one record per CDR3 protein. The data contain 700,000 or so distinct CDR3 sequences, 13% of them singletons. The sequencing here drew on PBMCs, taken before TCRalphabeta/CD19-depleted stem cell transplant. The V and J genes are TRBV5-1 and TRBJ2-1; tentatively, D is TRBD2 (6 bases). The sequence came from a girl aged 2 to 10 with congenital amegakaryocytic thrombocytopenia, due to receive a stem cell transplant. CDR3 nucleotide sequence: TGCGCCAGCAGCGTGGAGGGCGGCGGGCAGTTCTTC. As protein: CASSVEGGGQFF.